The subject of this entry is one T cell receptor beta chain. Germline CDR1 reads SGHNT; CDR2 reads YENEEA. This CDR3 region has 15 residues. With 5 bases clipped from V and 5 bases from J, the junction kept 3 bases outside the gene matches. The donors were members of the approximately 130-subject validation cohort (separate from the roughly 700-subject first cohort). This sample stems from a study of cytomegalovirus exposure and HLA in healthy donors. Repertoires were generated with immunoSEQ multiplex PCR, while TCRdb's copy carries only in-frame clones and drops some. Among some 69,000 clones listed, roughly 94% were seen once.

The chain employs TRBV11-3 and TRBJ2-1; the match to TRBD2 covers 13 bases. This clonotype was sampled from a man aged 18 to 29 in good health and CMV-seropositive. Sequencing was done on a sample of PBMCs. The CDR3 spells CASSPGLAGDNEQFF. Written as DNA, the CDR3 is TGTGCCAGCAGCCCAGGACTAGCGGGGGACAATGAGCAGTTCTTC.